The 26 T cell receptor beta chains listed next were all sequenced from one sample in a study of T cell responses to AZD1222 COVID-19 vaccine. The assay was immunoSEQ multiplex PCR, and TCRdb's table has in-frame clones only and misses some. This table has under 70,000 clones, more than 70% appearing once. Sequencing was performed on peripheral blood, taken 28 days after the second AZD1222 dose. The receptors were sampled from an adult who received the AZD1222 COVID-19 vaccine.

V usage is TRBV6-1 and J usage is TRBJ1-1, with no clear D. The germline gives CDR1 MNHNS, CDR2 SASEGT. Trimming took 3 bases from V and 12 from J, leaving 17 bases between them. The CDR3 covers 13 residues. The CDR3 DNA is TGTGCCAGCAGTGATATCGCGGGGATTTTAACTTTCTTT. Translating gives CASSDIAGILTFF.

The chain couples TRBV5-8 to TRBJ1-3, with D possibly TRBD1 on 5 matching bases. With 4 bases removed from V and 2 bases from J, the gap between germline ends came to 16 bases. The CDR3 length is 16 residues. Germline-derived CDR1 and CDR2 are SGHTS and YDEGEE. The CDR3 coding sequence is TGTGCCAGCAGCCAAACCGGGACCCCAACTGGAAACACCATATATTTT. This gives the protein CASSQTGTPTGNTIYF. Supplemented by reference TRBV5-8 and TRBJ1-3, the full variable domain reads EAGVTQSPTHLIKTRGQQATLRCSPISGHTSVYWYQQALGLGLQFLLWYDEGEERNRGNFPPRFSGRQFPNYSSELNVNALELEDSALYLCASSQTGTPTGNTIYFGEGSWLTVV.

J is TRBJ1-2 and V is TRBV27; the match to TRBD1 covers 7 bases. Germline V gene data show CDR1 as MNHEY and CDR2 as SMNVEV (reference sequence). The J segment lost 7 bases and the V segment lost 3 bases, leaving 11 bases of the junction unmatched. The CDR3 length is 15 residues. The CDR3 DNA sequence: TGTGCCAGCAGTTTCGGGACAGCCGGGCGGGGTGGCTACACCTTC. This gives the protein CASSFGTAGRGGYTF.

The J gene is TRBJ1-2, the V gene TRBV19, with D maybe TRBD1 (6 bases). Germline loops: CDR1 LNHDA, CDR2 SQIVND (reference sequence). Trimming pared 8 bases from V and 7 bases from J, leaving 17 bases between. The CDR3 runs 13 residues. CDR3 loop: CASSQTGASGYTF. The CDR3 DNA reads TGTGCCAGTTCCCAGACGGGGGCGTCTGGCTACACCTTC.

The genes are TRBV11-2 and TRBJ2-3; D gene uncertain. Per germline, CDR1 SGHAT and CDR2 FQNNGV. The CDR3 has 18 amino acids. The germline V and J ends were trimmed by 1 base and 10 bases, with 27 bases remaining between them. The CDR3 bases are TGTGCCAGCAGCTTAGGCCGGTCCCCGTCCCGCCTGGCTAATGCGCAGTATTTT. This sequence encodes CASSLGRSPSRLANAQYF.

V usage is TRBV5-1 and J usage is TRBJ1-3; weak D call: TRBD1 (5 bases). Germline values: CDR1 SGHRS, CDR2 YFSETQ. The CDR3 is 18 amino acids. Trimming removed 4 bases from V and 0 bases from J, with 20 bases in between. CDR3 nucleotides: TGCGCCAGCAGCCCCGGTGGGGCCGACACTATCTCTGGAAACACCATATATTTT. It is translated as CASSPGGADTISGNTIYF.

With respect to this clone: This CDR3 is also generated by other DNA sequences in the sample. V and J are TRBV4-1 and TRBJ2-7; D may be TRBD1 or TRBD2 (5 bases each). The CDR3 spans 15 residues. V was trimmed by 1 base and J by 0 bases, leaving 10 bases between them. The germline V gene encodes CDR1 MGHRA and CDR2 YSYEKL. CDR3 DNA: TGCGCCAGCAGCCAAGGGCAGGGACCCTCCTACGAGCAGTACTTC. Amino acid sequence: CASSQGQGPSYEQYF.

The chain combines TRBV5-5 with TRBJ2-1, with 11 bases identical to TRBD2. Per the germline V gene, CDR1 is SGHKS and CDR2 is YYEKEE (reference sequence). V dropped 4 bases and J dropped 4; count of bases not matched to a gene: 4. CDR3 length: 15 amino acids. Written as DNA, the CDR3 is TGTGCCAGCAGCGTCGGGACTAGCGGATACAATGAGCAGTTCTTC. This encodes CASSVGTSGYNEQFF.

V and J are TRBV6-5 and TRBJ1-2; TRBD1 matches 10 bases. Trimming cost V 6 bases and J 7 bases; bases outside gene matches: 5. This CDR3 is 13 amino acids long. CDR1 and CDR2 from the germline V gene are MNHEY and SVGAGI. The CDR3 spells CASRGQGTTGYTF. CDR3 nucleotide sequence: TGTGCCAGCAGGGGACAGGGGACTACTGGCTACACCTTC.

The V and J genes are TRBV7-8 and TRBJ1-1, with unresolved D. V was shortened by 2 bases and J by 5 bases, with 12 bases between the two germline ends. CDR1 and CDR2 (germline): SGHVS, FQNEAQ. This CDR3 has 14 amino acids. In DNA form, the CDR3 reads TGTGCCAGCAGCTTAACTCCGGACGGGACTGAAGCTTTCTTT. Its translation: CASSLTPDGTEAFF.

V gene TRBV19 combines with J gene TRBJ2-1; weak D call: TRBD1 (6 bases). The V gene lost 7 bases and the J gene lost 0 bases, with 19 bases spanning the gap. This CDR3 region has 17 residues. Per the germline V gene, CDR1 is LNHDA and CDR2 is SQIVND (reference sequence). In DNA, the CDR3 is TGTGCCAGTACCTCCCGATTCCAGGGGAGCTCCTACAATGAGCAGTTCTTC. The encoded protein is CASTSRFQGSSYNEQFF.

V gene TRBV7-3 combines with J gene TRBJ2-5; D unresolved. The germline gives CDR1 SGHTA, CDR2 FQGTGA. V shed 2 bases and J shed 2 bases, with 12 bases lying between them. CDR3 length: 15 amino acids. In DNA form, the CDR3 reads TGTGCCAGCAGCTTAGGGGTCGGGTTGCAAGAGACCCAGTACTTC. It specifies CASSLGVGLQETQYF.

The CDR3 bases are TGTGCCTGGAATATTAAGGCGACACGTGGCTACACCTTC. It specifies CAWNIKATRGYTF. The chain uses TRBV30 and TRBJ1-2; D is undetermined. The CDR3 length is 13 residues. Germline-derived CDR1 and CDR2 are GTSNPN and SVGIG (reference sequence). V was trimmed by 4 bases and J by 7 bases, leaving 16 bases between them. The whole variable domain, filled in from reference TRBV30 and TRBJ1-2, reads SQTIHQWPATLVQPVGSPLSLECTVEGTSNPNLYWYRQAAGRGLQLLFYSVGIGQISSEVPQNLSASRPQDRQFILSSKKLLLSDSGFYLCAWNIKATRGYTFGSGTRLTVV.

V is TRBV19 and J is TRBJ1-5; unclear D gene. Germline values: CDR1 LNHDA, CDR2 SQIVND (reference sequence). The V end lost 6 bases, the J end lost 0 bases, and 18 bases lay between the germline ends. This CDR3 spans 17 amino acids. CDR3 amino acids: CASSQTRTHLSNQPQHF. The CDR3 DNA sequence: TGTGCCAGTAGCCAAACCCGGACCCACCTTAGCAATCAGCCCCAGCATTTT.

J is TRBJ2-2 and V is TRBV19; TRBD2 agrees at 15 bases. Germline-derived CDR1 and CDR2 are LNHDA and SQIVND (reference sequence). The CDR3 loop spans 19 amino acids. The J segment lost 3 bases and the V segment lost 3 bases, leaving 8 bases of the junction unmatched. The DNA of the CDR3 is TGTGCCAGTAGTATTTGGGGACTAGCGGGAGGAAGCGACACCGGGGAGCTGTTTTTT. The encoded protein is CASSIWGLAGGSDTGELFF.

This chain links TRBV18 with TRBJ2-5; TRBD1 matches 11 bases. V was pared by 5 bases and J by 6 bases, with 11 bases of the junction left unmatched. From germline, CDR1 is KGHSH and CDR2 LQKENI. This CDR3 region has 16 residues. The CDR3 sequence: CASSSTPGTGGQTQYF. CDR3 nucleotide sequence: TGTGCCAGCTCATCAACCCCCGGGACAGGGGGACAGACCCAGTACTTC.

The chain links TRBV7-2 to TRBJ1-2; D is possibly TRBD1 (5 bases). V dropped 1 base and J dropped 7 bases, with 10 bases sitting between them. This CDR3 spans 13 amino acids. Germline V gene lookup returns CDR1 SGHTA and CDR2 FQGNSA. CDR3 sequence: CASSLDWGGGYTF. DNA of the CDR3: TGTGCCAGCAGCTTAGATTGGGGCGGTGGCTACACCTTC.

This clone appeared a single time. This chain uses TRBV5-4 with TRBJ2-5, with 9 nucleotides matching TRBD1. This CDR3 comprises 14 residues. CDR1 is SGHNT and CDR2 is YYREEE in the germline V gene (reference sequence). Trimming cost V 2 bases and J 5 bases; bases outside gene matches: 4. The CDR3 sequence: CASSLQGARETQYF. The CDR3 nucleotides are TGTGCCAGCAGCTTACAGGGGGCCCGGGAGACCCAGTACTTC.

The chain is built from TRBV19 and TRBJ2-2; D is unresolved. Germline CDR1 reads LNHDA; CDR2 reads SQIVND (reference sequence). Deletions cut 3 bases from V and 1 base from J, with 6 bases between. The CDR3 length is 14 residues. CDR3 bases: TGTGCCAGTAGTATTTCCGGGAACACCGGGGAGCTGTTTTTT. It yields the protein CASSISGNTGELFF.

This clone was counted once. V is TRBV27 and J is TRBJ1-1, with TRBD1 as a possible D gene (6 bases). The V gene lost 5 bases and the J gene lost 4 bases, with 17 bases spanning the gap. This CDR3 has 15 residues. Germline V lookup: CDR1 MNHEY, CDR2 SMNVEV (reference sequence). In DNA form, the CDR3 reads TGTGCCAGCAGTCCCTTGGGGGCAATGAGCACTGAAGCTTTCTTT. It codes for CASSPLGAMSTEAFF.

The gene calls are TRBV5-1 and TRBJ1-2, with TRBD1 matching over 7 bases. Germline values: CDR1 SGHRS, CDR2 YFSETQ. V was clipped by 4 bases and J by 6 bases; unmatched bases: 9. This CDR3 has 14 amino acids. DNA for the CDR3: TGCGCCAGCAGCCCTATCGACAGGGTCAATGGCTACACCTTC. The encoded protein is CASSPIDRVNGYTF.

CDR3 sequence reads: CASSPSRTALNSPLHF. CDR3 in DNA: TGTGCCAGTAGTCCCTCCCGGACAGCCTTAAATTCACCCCTCCACTTT. The chain couples TRBV19 to TRBJ1-6, with D possibly matching TRBD1 (6 bases). The CDR3 length is 16 residues. Germline lookup yields CDR1 LNHDA and CDR2 SQIVND (reference sequence). V was clipped by 5 bases and J by 7 bases, with 18 bases between them.

The chain employs TRBV2 and TRBJ2-3; tentatively, D is TRBD2 (6 bases). Between the trimmed V and J ends, which lost 7 bases and 11 bases, there was a span of 16 bases. Germline lookup yields CDR1 SNHLY and CDR2 FYNNEI. The CDR3 covers 12 residues. The CDR3 DNA reads as TGTGCCAGCACCGGGGACTCTCCCCGGCAGTATTTT. It encodes CASTGDSPRQYF.

This clone has a single count. J is TRBJ2-7 and V is TRBV27, with 7 bases fitting TRBD1. The trim removed 8 bases at V and 6 bases at J, leaving 13 bases unmatched. The CDR3 loop spans 14 amino acids. CDR1 and CDR2 (germline): MNHEY, SMNVEV (reference sequence). In DNA form, the CDR3 reads TGTGCCAGCGGGTGTTACGGCAGGGGGTGCGAGCAGTACTTC. Protein: CASGCYGRGCEQYF.

The rearrangement links TRBV7-9 to TRBJ1-5; TRBD1 is a possible D gene (6 bases). The CDR3 contains 16 residues. With 5 bases removed from V and 0 bases from J, the gap between germline ends came to 14 bases. Germline assignment: CDR1 SEHNR and CDR2 FQNEAQ (reference sequence). DNA for the CDR3: TGTGCCAGCAGCGCGGGGGACACGAATAGCAATCAGCCCCAGCATTTT. It yields the protein CASSAGDTNSNQPQHF.

The chain carries TRBV5-1 and TRBJ2-5, with D perhaps assigned TRBD1 or TRBD2 (5 bases each). The germline gives CDR1 SGHRS, CDR2 YFSETQ. This CDR3 contains 14 residues. V dropped 4 bases and J dropped 2 bases, with 12 bases sitting between them. The CDR3 nucleotides are TGCGCCAGCAGCCCCGGGACCTCACAAGAGACCCAGTACTTC. Translation: CASSPGTSQETQYF.